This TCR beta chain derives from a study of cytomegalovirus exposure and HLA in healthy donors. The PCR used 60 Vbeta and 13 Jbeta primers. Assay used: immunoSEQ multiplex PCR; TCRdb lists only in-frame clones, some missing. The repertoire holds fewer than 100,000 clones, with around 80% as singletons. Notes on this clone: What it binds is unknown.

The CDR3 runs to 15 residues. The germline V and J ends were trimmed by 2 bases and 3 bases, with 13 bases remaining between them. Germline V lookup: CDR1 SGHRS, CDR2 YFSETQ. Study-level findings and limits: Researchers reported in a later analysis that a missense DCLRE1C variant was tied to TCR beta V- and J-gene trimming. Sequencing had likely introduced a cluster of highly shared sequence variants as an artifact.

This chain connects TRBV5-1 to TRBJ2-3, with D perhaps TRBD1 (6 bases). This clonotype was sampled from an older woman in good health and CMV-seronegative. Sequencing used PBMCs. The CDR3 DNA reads TGCGCCAGCAGCTTCTCCCGAGGGGGTACAGATACGCAGTATTTT. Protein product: CASSFSRGGTDTQYF.